The clone carrying this T cell receptor beta chain was counted only a few times. The target antigen is unknown. Germline lookup yields CDR1 SGHTA and CDR2 FQGNSA. V was cut by 4 bases and J by 6 bases, with 10 bases left in between. The CDR3 loop spans 12 amino acids. The data were obtained in a study of T cells after yellow fever vaccination. Study at large: Libraries from low-cell-number fractions were prepared with the SMART-Seq v4 Ultra Low Input RNA kit.

From the 5' RACE reads, TCRdb called clonotypes with MiXCR, one entry per CDR3 protein. The repertoire holds some 420,000 distinct CDR3 sequences, with around 19% as singletons. Findings and limits, study-wide: Post-booster samples contained most primary-vaccination clones (around 96% CD4, about 85% CD8). Although most clonotypes did not, a small share appeared in both CD4 and CD8 compartments.

The sample in question was PBMCs, obtained before the yellow fever booster vaccination. The TCR sequence derives from a man aged 18 to 30 who received the YFV17D yellow fever vaccine. This chain uses TRBV7-2 with TRBJ2-7; no firm D call. The CDR3 DNA is TGTGCCAGCAGCTCCGTTGCTGGCGAGCAGTACTTC. This translates into CASSSVAGEQYF.